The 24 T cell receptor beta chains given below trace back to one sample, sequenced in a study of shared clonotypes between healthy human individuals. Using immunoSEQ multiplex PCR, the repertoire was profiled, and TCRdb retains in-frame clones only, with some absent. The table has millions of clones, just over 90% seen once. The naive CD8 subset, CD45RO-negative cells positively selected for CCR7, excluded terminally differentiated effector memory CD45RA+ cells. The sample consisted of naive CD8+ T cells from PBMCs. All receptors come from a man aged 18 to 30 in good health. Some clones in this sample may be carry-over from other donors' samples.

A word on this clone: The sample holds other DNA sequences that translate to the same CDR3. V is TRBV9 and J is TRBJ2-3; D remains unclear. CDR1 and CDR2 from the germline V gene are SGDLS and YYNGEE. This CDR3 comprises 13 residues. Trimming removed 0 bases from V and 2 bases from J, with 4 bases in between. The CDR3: CASSVGNTDTQYF. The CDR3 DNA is TGTGCCAGCAGCGTAGGAAACACAGATACGCAGTATTTT. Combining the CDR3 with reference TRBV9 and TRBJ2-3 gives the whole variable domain DSGVTQTPKHLITATGQRVTLRCSPRSGDLSVYWYQQSLDQGLQFLIQYYNGEERAKGNILERFSAQQFPDLHSELNLSSLELGDSALYFCASSVGNTDTQYFGPGTRLTVL.

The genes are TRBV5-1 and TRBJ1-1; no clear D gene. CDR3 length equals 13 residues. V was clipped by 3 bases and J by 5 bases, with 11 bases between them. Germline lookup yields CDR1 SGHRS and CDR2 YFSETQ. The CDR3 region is CASSSGRGTEAFF. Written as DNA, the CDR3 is TGCGCCAGCAGCTCGGGTCGGGGTACTGAAGCTTTCTTT.

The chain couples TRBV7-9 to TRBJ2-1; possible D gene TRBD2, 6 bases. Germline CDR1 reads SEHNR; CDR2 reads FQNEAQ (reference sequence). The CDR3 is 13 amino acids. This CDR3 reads CAGVADTYNEQFF. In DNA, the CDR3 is TGTGCGGGGGTAGCGGATACCTACAATGAGCAGTTCTTC.

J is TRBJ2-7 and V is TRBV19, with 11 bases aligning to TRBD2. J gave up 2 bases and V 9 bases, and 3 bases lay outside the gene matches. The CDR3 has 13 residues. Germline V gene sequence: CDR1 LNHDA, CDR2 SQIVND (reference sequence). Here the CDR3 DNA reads TGTGCCAGCGGACTAGCGGGTACCTACGAGCAGTACTTC. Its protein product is CASGLAGTYEQYF.

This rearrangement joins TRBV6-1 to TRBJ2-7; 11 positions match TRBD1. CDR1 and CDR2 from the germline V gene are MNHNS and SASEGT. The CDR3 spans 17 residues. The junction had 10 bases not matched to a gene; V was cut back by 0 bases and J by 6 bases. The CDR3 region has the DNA TGTGCCAGCAGTGAAGCGCTGGACAGGGGGCTACACCGCGAGCAGTACTTC. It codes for CASSEALDRGLHREQYF.

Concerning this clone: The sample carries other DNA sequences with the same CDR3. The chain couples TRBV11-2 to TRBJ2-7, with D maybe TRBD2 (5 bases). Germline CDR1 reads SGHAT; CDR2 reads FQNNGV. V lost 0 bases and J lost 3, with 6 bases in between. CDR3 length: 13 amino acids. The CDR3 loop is CASSLERDYEQYF. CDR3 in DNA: TGTGCCAGCAGCTTAGAGAGGGACTACGAGCAGTACTTC.

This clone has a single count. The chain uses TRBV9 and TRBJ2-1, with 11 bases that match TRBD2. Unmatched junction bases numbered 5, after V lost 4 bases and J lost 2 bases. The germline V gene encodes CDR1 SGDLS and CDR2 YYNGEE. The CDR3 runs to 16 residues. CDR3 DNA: TGTGCCAGCAGCCCGGGACTAGCGGCTCCCTACAATGAGCAGTTCTTC. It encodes CASSPGLAAPYNEQFF.

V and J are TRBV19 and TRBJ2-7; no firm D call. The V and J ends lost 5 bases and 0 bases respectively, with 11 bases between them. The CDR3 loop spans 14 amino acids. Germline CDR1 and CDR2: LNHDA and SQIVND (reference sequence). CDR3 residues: CASSPLGRSYEQYF. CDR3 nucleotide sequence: TGTGCCAGTAGTCCATTGGGTCGCTCCTACGAGCAGTACTTC.

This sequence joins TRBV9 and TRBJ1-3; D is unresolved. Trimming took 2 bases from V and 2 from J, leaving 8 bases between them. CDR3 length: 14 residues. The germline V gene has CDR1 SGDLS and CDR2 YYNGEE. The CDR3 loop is CASSVYSAGNTIYF. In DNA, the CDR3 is TGTGCCAGCAGCGTGTACAGCGCTGGAAACACCATATATTTT.

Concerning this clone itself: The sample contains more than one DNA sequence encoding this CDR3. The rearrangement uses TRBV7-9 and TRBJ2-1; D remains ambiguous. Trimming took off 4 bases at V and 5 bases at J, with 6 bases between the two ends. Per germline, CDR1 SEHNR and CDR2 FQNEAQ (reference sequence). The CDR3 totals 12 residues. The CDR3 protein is CASSSSDNEQFF. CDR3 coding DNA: TGTGCCAGCAGCTCTAGTGACAATGAGCAGTTCTTC.

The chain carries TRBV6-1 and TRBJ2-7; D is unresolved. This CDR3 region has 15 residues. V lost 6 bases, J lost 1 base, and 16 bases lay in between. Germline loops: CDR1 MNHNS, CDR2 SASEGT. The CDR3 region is CASRSAPLGSYEQYF. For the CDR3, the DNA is TGTGCCAGCAGGTCCGCCCCTCTTGGGTCCTACGAGCAGTACTTC.

The CDR3 sequence: CASSLRGAGELFF. For the CDR3, the DNA is TGTGCCAGTTCTCTGAGGGGCGCCGGGGAGCTGTTTTTT. The chain combines TRBV19 with TRBJ2-2; the D gene could be TRBD1 or TRBD2 (5 bases each). Trimming shortened V by 8 bases and J by 6 bases, and 13 bases separated the two germline ends. CDR1 and CDR2 (germline): LNHDA, SQIVND (reference sequence). This CDR3 contains 13 residues. Filled out from reference TRBV19 and TRBJ2-2, the complete variable domain reads DGGITQSPKYLFRKEGQNVTLSCEQNLNHDAMYWYRQDPGQGLRLIYYSQIVNDFQKGDIAEGYSVSREKKESFPLTVTSAQKNPTAFYLCASSLRGAGELFFGEGSRLTVL.

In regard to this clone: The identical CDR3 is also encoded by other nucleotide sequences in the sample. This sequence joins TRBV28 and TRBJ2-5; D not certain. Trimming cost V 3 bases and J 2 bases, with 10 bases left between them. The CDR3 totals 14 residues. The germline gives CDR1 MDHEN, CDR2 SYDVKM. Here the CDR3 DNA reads TGTGCCAGCAGTTTCTCGACGGTACAAGAGACCCAGTACTTC. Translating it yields CASSFSTVQETQYF.

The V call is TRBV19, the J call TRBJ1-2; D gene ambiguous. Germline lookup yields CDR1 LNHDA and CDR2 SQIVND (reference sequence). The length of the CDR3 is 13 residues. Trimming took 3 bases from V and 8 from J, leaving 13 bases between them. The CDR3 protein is CASSIARIWGYTF. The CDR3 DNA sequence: TGTGCCAGTAGTATTGCCAGGATTTGGGGCTACACCTTC.

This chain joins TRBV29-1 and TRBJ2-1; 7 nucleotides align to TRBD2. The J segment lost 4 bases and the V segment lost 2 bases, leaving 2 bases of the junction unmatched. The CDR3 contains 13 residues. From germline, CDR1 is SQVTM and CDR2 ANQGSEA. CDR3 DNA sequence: TGCAGCGTTGAACTAGCGGAATACAATGAGCAGTTCTTC. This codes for CSVELAEYNEQFF.

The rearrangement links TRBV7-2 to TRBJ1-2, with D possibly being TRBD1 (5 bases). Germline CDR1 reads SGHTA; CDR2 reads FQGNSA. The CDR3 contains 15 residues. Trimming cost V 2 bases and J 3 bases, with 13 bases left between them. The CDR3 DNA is TGTGCCAGCAGCTTATTGCGGGCCAGGGACTATGGCTACACCTTC. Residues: CASSLLRARDYGYTF.

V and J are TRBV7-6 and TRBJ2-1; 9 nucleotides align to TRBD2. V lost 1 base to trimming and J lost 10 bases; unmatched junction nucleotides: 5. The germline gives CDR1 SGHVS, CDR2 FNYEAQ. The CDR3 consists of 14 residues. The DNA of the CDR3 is TGTGCCAGCAGCTTAGAAGCGGGAGGTGGGGAGCAGTTCTTC. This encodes CASSLEAGGGEQFF.

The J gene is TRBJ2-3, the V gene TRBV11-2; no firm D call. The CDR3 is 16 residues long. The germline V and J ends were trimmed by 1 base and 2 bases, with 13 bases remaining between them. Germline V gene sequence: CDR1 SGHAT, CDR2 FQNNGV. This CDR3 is CASSLGRLAFTDTQYF. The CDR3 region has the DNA TGTGCCAGCAGCTTAGGACGACTTGCTTTCACAGATACGCAGTATTTT.

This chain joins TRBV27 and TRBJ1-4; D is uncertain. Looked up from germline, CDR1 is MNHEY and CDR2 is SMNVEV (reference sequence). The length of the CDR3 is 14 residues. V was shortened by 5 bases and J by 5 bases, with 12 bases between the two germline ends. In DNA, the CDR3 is TGTGCCAGCAGTACCGTCCGGGGAAATGAAAAACTGTTTTTT. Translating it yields CASSTVRGNEKLFF. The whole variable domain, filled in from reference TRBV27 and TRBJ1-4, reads EAQVTQNPRYLITVTGKKLTVTCSQNMNHEYMSWYRQDPGLGLRQIYYSMNVEVTDKGDVPEGYKVSRKEKRNFPLILESPSPNQTSLYFCASSTVRGNEKLFFGSGTQLSVL.

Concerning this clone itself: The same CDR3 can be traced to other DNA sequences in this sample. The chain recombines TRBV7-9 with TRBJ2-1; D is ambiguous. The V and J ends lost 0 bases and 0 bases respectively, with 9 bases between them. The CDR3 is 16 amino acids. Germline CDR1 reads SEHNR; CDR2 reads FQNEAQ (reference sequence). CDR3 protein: CASSLAPLSSYNEQFF. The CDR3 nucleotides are TGTGCCAGCAGCTTAGCACCCCTGAGCTCCTACAATGAGCAGTTCTTC.

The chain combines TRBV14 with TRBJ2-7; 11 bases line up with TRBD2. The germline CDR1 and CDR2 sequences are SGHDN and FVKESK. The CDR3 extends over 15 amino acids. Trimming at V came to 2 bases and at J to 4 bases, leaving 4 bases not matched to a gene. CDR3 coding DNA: TGTGCCAGCAGCCAAATACTAGCGGGAGAGTACGAGCAGTACTTC. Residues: CASSQILAGEYEQYF.

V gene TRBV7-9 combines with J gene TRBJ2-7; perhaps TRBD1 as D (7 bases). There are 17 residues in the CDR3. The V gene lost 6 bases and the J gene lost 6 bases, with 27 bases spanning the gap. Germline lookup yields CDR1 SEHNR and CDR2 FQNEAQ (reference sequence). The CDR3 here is CASSPSAGQIDEGEQYF. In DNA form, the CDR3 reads TGTGCCAGCAGTCCATCGGCGGGACAGATCGATGAGGGCGAGCAGTACTTC.

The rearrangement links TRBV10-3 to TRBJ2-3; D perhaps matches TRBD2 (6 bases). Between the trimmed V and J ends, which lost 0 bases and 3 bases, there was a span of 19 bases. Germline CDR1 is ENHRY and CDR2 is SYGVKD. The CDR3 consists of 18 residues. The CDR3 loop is CAISESPRPGLSTDTQYF. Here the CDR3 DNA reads TGTGCCATCAGTGAGTCTCCGAGACCGGGACTGTCAACAGATACGCAGTATTTT.

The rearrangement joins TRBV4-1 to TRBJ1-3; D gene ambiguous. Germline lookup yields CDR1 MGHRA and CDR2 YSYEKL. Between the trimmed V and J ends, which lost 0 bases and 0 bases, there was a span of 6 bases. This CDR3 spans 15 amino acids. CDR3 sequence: CASSQDGVSGNTIYF. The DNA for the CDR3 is TGCGCCAGCAGCCAAGATGGAGTCTCTGGAAACACCATATATTTT.